The subject of this entry is one TCR beta chain. The target antigen is unknown. Within the ViraFEST assay, antigen-specific CD4+ T cells underwent expansion with viral peptide pools prior to sequencing. Between days 10 and 11 of culture, CD4+ T cells were separated out. By PCR, the person was confirmed to have had SARS-CoV-2 infection between March and December 2020. An HIV-1 Nef peptide pool was the negative control culture. The source of the sample is a study of vaccination effects on CD4 cells after COVID-19. Sequencing used immunoSEQ multiplex PCR; TCRdb keeps in-frame clones, though not all of them. The sample records under 60,000 clones, around 76% being singletons. The CDR3 is 20 residues long. Germline CDR1 is LNHDA and CDR2 is SQIVND (reference sequence). J lost 9 bases, V lost 2 bases, and 23 bases had no gene match.

This specimen was CD4+ T cells from PBMCs cultured with HIV peptides, taken before COVID-19 vaccination. The subset is: HIV-1 Nef peptide pool negative control/reference culture. The rearrangement joins TRBV19 to TRBJ2-1; 9 nucleotides agree with TRBD2. The sequence was obtained from a human donor who had a prior SARS-CoV-2 infection. Here the CDR3 reads CASSIRINRRGGRGVGEQFF. The CDR3 DNA follows: TGTGCCAGTAGTATAAGAATAAACCGGCGCGGCGGGAGGGGCGTGGGTGAGCAGTTCTTC.